These 8 T cell receptor beta chains share one sample of origin, sequenced in a study of blood T cell repertoires in COVID-19. The protocol was immunoSEQ multiplex PCR, while the TCRdb copy is restricted to in-frame clones and leaves out a portion. This table holds tens of thousands of clones, approximately 83% found once. Sequencing used peripheral blood. The source of these receptors is a human donor in a cohort sampled during active COVID-19.

This chain uses TRBV5-1 with TRBJ2-1, with a possible D match to TRBD1 (6 bases). The CDR3 runs 15 residues. Germline CDR1 is SGHRS and CDR2 is YFSETQ. Trimming removed 0 bases at V and 7 bases at J, with 14 bases between. For the CDR3, the DNA is TGCGCCAGCAGCTTGGATACAGGGTGGGATAATGAGCAGTTCTTC. It specifies CASSLDTGWDNEQFF.

This sequence joins TRBV6-5 and TRBJ2-5; 7 nucleotides align to TRBD1. The ends lost 5 bases at V and 6 bases at J; junction bases unmatched: 12. The CDR3 extends over 15 amino acids. Germline CDR1 is MNHEY and CDR2 is SVGAGI. The CDR3 is CASSIDRGLGKTQYF. The CDR3 DNA is TGTGCCAGCAGTATCGATAGGGGGCTCGGAAAGACCCAGTACTTC.

This clone was seen just once. The chain links TRBV27 to TRBJ1-6; 8 bases match TRBD1. Germline lookup yields CDR1 MNHEY and CDR2 SMNVEV (reference sequence). Losses at the gene ends were 1 base for V and 3 bases for J; bases not matched to a gene: 2. The length of the CDR3 is 16 residues. The CDR3 protein is CASSLLTGVYNSPLHF. CDR3 sequence (DNA): TGTGCCAGCAGTTTATTGACAGGGGTCTATAATTCACCCCTCCACTTT.

CDR3 nucleotides: TGTGCCAGCAGCTGGGCGGACAGGGTCGGCTACACCTTC. This gives the protein CASSWADRVGYTF. The V and J genes are TRBV7-9 and TRBJ1-2; 8 nucleotides align to TRBD1. The CDR3 is made up of 13 amino acids. Looked up from germline, CDR1 is SEHNR and CDR2 is FQNEAQ (reference sequence). Germline trimming cut 4 bases from V and 8 bases from J; bases unmatched to any gene: 6.

The chain joins TRBV11-3 to TRBJ2-7; 12 bases fit TRBD1. Germline values: CDR1 SGHNT, CDR2 YENEEA. Germline trimming cut 5 bases from V and 7 bases from J; bases unmatched to any gene: 6. CDR3 size: 14 residues. CDR3 coding DNA: TGTGCCAGCAGCGCGGGACAGGGGGCGCGGGAGCAGTACTTC. Encoded protein: CASSAGQGAREQYF. Variable domain in full (rest from reference TRBV11-3 and TRBJ2-7): EAGVVQSPRYKIIEKKQPVAFWCNPISGHNTLYWYLQNLGQGPELLIRYENEEAVDDSQLPKDRFSAERLKGVDSTLKIQPAELGDSAVYLCASSAGQGAREQYFGPGTRLTVT.

This sequence joins TRBV2 and TRBJ1-2, with 10 nucleotides matching TRBD1. CDR1 and CDR2 from the germline V gene are SNHLY and FYNNEI. The CDR3 is 14 residues long. The trim removed 6 bases at V and 8 bases at J, leaving 9 bases unmatched. CDR3 DNA sequence: TGTGCCAGCAGACCTGACAGGGGGCGTGAAGGCTACACCTTC. Protein: CASRPDRGREGYTF.

This clone appeared a single time. The chain joins TRBV10-3 to TRBJ1-1; possibly TRBD1 for D (6 bases). The length of the CDR3 is 14 residues. V lost 6 bases and J lost 1, with 12 bases in between. CDR1 is ENHRY and CDR2 is SYGVKD in the germline V gene. The CDR3 region has the DNA TGTGCCATCAGACCCAGACAGGAGAACACTGAAGCTTTCTTT. Translating gives CAIRPRQENTEAFF.

The chain couples TRBV19 to TRBJ1-1, with TRBD1 as a possible D gene (5 bases). The germline V gene has CDR1 LNHDA and CDR2 SQIVND (reference sequence). This CDR3 has 16 residues. V lost 0 bases and J 4 bases, leaving 15 bases between the germline ends. This CDR3 is CASSIDQSRGSTEAFF. As DNA, the CDR3 is TGTGCCAGTAGTATAGATCAGTCGCGGGGCTCCACTGAAGCTTTCTTT.